A single sample gave rise to the 5 T cell receptor beta chains below, sequenced in a study of blood T cell repertoires in COVID-19. Only in-frame clones appear in the TCRdb table, and some are missing; sequencing was by immunoSEQ multiplex PCR. The data show fewer than 300,000 clones, around 87% seen once. Sequences were obtained from peripheral blood. These receptors were collected from a woman in her 40s who had recovered from COVID-19.

V usage is TRBV6-6 and J usage is TRBJ2-2; D remains unclear. Trimming pared 2 bases from V and 6 bases from J, leaving 7 bases between. This CDR3 contains 13 residues. Germline V lookup: CDR1 MNHNY, CDR2 SVGAGI (reference sequence). The CDR3 here is CASSYPSAGELFF. As DNA, the CDR3 is TGTGCCAGCAGTTACCCCTCCGCCGGGGAGCTGTTTTTT.

This clone was counted between two and nine times. The J gene is TRBJ2-5, the V gene TRBV2; D is possibly TRBD2 (6 bases). This CDR3 spans 15 amino acids. Between the trimmed V and J ends, which lost 6 bases and 2 bases, there was a span of 16 bases. Per the germline V gene, CDR1 is SNHLY and CDR2 is FYNNEI. CDR3 nucleotide sequence: TGTGCCAGCAGCTACTCCGCGGGGACTCAAGAGACCCAGTACTTC. Protein product: CASSYSAGTQETQYF.

This chain joins TRBV21-1 and TRBJ1-4; the table assigns TRBD1, which was not confirmed against the DNA. TRBV21-1 is flagged as a pseudogene. The CDR3 loop spans 15 amino acids. The CDR3 nucleotides read TGTGCCAGGACCCCCAGGGACACAACTAATGAAAAACTGTTTTTT. This sequence encodes CARTPRDTTNEKLFF.

The chain couples TRBV6-5 to TRBJ1-2, with D maybe TRBD1 (5 bases). The CDR3 is 13 amino acids. Per germline, CDR1 MNHEY and CDR2 SVGAGI. V shed 5 bases and J shed 3 bases, with 10 bases lying between them. This CDR3 is CASSRDLHYGYTF. The CDR3 nucleotides are TGTGCCAGCAGTCGGGACTTGCACTATGGCTACACCTTC.

The chain links TRBV19 to TRBJ2-1; 9 bases map to TRBD1. Germline V gene data show CDR1 as LNHDA and CDR2 as SQIVND (reference sequence). V lost 6 bases and J lost 7; bases outside the gene matches: 1. There are 12 residues in the CDR3. This CDR3 reads CASRQGANEQFF. The CDR3 DNA reads TGTGCCAGTAGACAGGGGGCGAATGAGCAGTTCTTC.